The 27 T cell receptor beta chains listed next were all sequenced from one sample in a study of regulatory T cells in long-lasting Graves disease. The time point denotes: newly diagnosed GD, antithyroid drugs for less than 3 months. PBMCs provided the RNA from which the TCR library was made. Construction of the TCR beta libraries employed iRepertoire HTBI primers in conjunction with Arm-PCR of CDR3 regions. MiXCR, applied by TCRdb to the multiplex PCR reads, yields one record per CDR3 protein. The data contain approximately 460,000 distinct CDR3 sequences, around 15% of them seen just once; the ten biggest clones take up roughly 10%. The data were also submitted as part of a second study, on T cells in Graves' hyperthyroidism and ophthalmopathy.

The sample was peripheral blood mononuclear cells (PBMCs), taken at new diagnosis, from a patient treated with antithyroid drugs. The receptors come from a woman aged 25 to 39 with Graves disease.

This clonotype was counted a few times. This chain connects TRBV29-1 to TRBJ2-7; TRBD1 matches at 10 bases. Germline CDR1 and CDR2: SQVTM and ANQGSEA. With 4 bases clipped from V and 5 bases from J, the junction kept 5 bases outside the gene matches. This CDR3 is 13 amino acids long. DNA of the CDR3: TGCAGCGTTGCTACCGGGACAGGGGACGAGCAGTACTTC. Protein product: CSVATGTGDEQYF.

V usage is TRBV25-1 and J usage is TRBJ2-5; a possible D gene is TRBD1 (7 bases). The CDR3 is 15 amino acids. The germline V gene has CDR1 MGHDK and CDR2 SYGVNS. V shed 0 bases and J shed 7 bases, with 15 bases lying between them. In DNA form, the CDR3 reads TGTGCCAGCAGTGAATATGGGGGCCAGGGGGGGACCCAGTACTTC. Its protein product is CASSEYGGQGGTQYF.

This clonotype has a count of ten or more. The genes are TRBV4-2 and TRBJ2-3, with TRBD2 as a possible D gene (5 bases). V lost 4 bases to trimming and J lost 0 bases, with 14 bases between them. CDR3 length equals 16 residues. Germline V gives CDR1 LGHNA, CDR2 YNFKEQ. The CDR3 region is CASSPLSGPSTDTQYF. The CDR3 DNA sequence: TGTGCCAGCAGCCCCTTGAGCGGCCCTAGCACAGATACGCAGTATTTT.

This clonotype was seen repeatedly, ten times or more. This chain connects TRBV7-8 to TRBJ2-7, with a tentative D call TRBD2 (5 bases). The germline CDR1 and CDR2 sequences are SGHVS and FQNEAQ. V was clipped by 7 bases and J by 5 bases, with 18 bases between them. The CDR3 has 14 residues. The CDR3 sequence: CASTDSAGGHEQYF. The CDR3 coding sequence is TGTGCCAGCACCGACTCGGCGGGTGGTCACGAGCAGTACTTC.

V usage is TRBV27 and J usage is TRBJ2-7, with D possibly TRBD1 on 5 matching bases. The CDR3 consists of 11 residues. CDR1 is MNHEY and CDR2 is SMNVEV in the germline V gene (reference sequence). Trimming left V 8 bases short and J 9 bases short, with 14 bases between. The chain's CDR3 is CASQGSVGQYF. The CDR3 DNA follows: TGTGCCAGCCAGGGATCGGTGGGGCAGTACTTC.

This clonotype was seen at least ten times. The chain links TRBV28 to TRBJ1-1; no firm D call. Germline CDR1 reads MDHEN; CDR2 reads SYDVKM. Between the trimmed V and J ends, which lost 6 bases and 0 bases, there was a span of 11 bases. There are 14 residues in the CDR3. Here the CDR3 reads CASRLQLMNTEAFF. The CDR3, as DNA: TGTGCCAGCAGATTGCAGCTCATGAACACTGAAGCTTTCTTT. Full variable domain (missing parts from reference TRBV28 and TRBJ1-1): DVKVTQSSRYLVKRTGEKVFLECVQDMDHENMFWYRQDPGLGLRLIYFSYDVKMKEKGDIPEGYSVSREKKERFSLILESASTNQTSMYLCASRLQLMNTEAFFGQGTRLTVV.

This clonotype has more than one count but fewer than ten. V and J are TRBV20-1 and TRBJ2-7; 9 nucleotides line up with TRBD2. CDR1 DFQATT and CDR2 SNEGSKA come from the germline V gene (reference sequence). V was clipped by 7 bases and J by 0 bases; unmatched bases: 13. This CDR3 has 16 amino acids. The DNA of the CDR3 is TGCAGTGTCCCGACCCCTACTAGCGGGTCCTCCTACGAGCAGTACTTC. It yields the protein CSVPTPTSGSSYEQYF.

The CDR3 sequence is CASSSPDRGSYGYTF. In DNA, the CDR3 is TGTGCCAGCAGCTCCCCGGACAGAGGCTCCTATGGCTACACCTTC. The chain links TRBV7-9 to TRBJ1-2; TRBD1 might be the D (6 bases). V gave up 4 bases and J gave up 4 bases, with 16 bases separating them. The CDR3 loop spans 15 amino acids. From germline, CDR1 is SEHNR and CDR2 FQNEAQ (reference sequence).

This clonotype appeared many times. The chain carries TRBV12-3 or TRBV12-4 and TRBJ1-2; D is perhaps TRBD1 (6 bases). The CDR3 covers 14 residues. V was pared by 5 bases and J by 0 bases, with 10 bases between. The CDR3 DNA follows: TGTGCCAGCAGTCCCGACAGGACTAACTATGGCTACACCTTC. This codes for CASSPDRTNYGYTF.

The chain links TRBV7-9 to TRBJ1-4; D not resolved. The length of the CDR3 is 15 residues. V was cut by 3 bases and J by 3 bases, with 11 bases left in between. In germline, CDR1 is SEHNR, CDR2 FQNEAQ (reference sequence). CDR3 loop: CASSFKVAANEKLFF. The DNA of the CDR3 is TGTGCCAGCAGCTTTAAAGTAGCGGCTAATGAAAAACTGTTTTTT.

Regarding this clonotype: A far larger clone is just one base off, so this is likely a read error. This rearrangement joins TRBV20-1 to TRBJ2-1; TRBD2 might be the D (6 bases). The CDR3 extends over 15 amino acids. Germline V gives CDR1 DFQATT, CDR2 SNEGSKA (reference sequence). Trimming pared 5 bases from V and 10 bases from J, leaving 24 bases between. CDR3 nucleotide sequence: TGCAGTGCTCAAGGCGCGGGACTCGGATTCTACGAGCAGTTCTTC. Protein: CSAQGAGLGFYEQFF.

This clonotype was seen ten or more times. The rearrangement uses TRBV10-3 and TRBJ2-7, with TRBD2 matching 12 bases. The CDR3 runs to 18 residues. The V and J ends lost 4 bases and 2 bases, in that order; junction bases with no gene match: 12. Per germline, CDR1 ENHRY and CDR2 SYGVKD. The CDR3: CAISAEGTSGLPTYEQYF. CDR3 sequence (DNA): TGTGCCATCAGTGCGGAGGGGACTAGCGGGCTTCCGACCTACGAGCAGTACTTC.

This clonotype has a count of ten or more. This rearrangement joins TRBV20-1 to TRBJ2-1; D is possibly TRBD2 (6 bases). CDR3 length: 14 residues. Trimming left V 6 bases short and J 1 base short, with 13 bases between. Germline CDR1 and CDR2: DFQATT and SNEGSKA (reference sequence). The CDR3: CSALSGASYNEQFF. For the CDR3, the DNA is TGCAGTGCCCTTAGCGGTGCATCCTACAATGAGCAGTTCTTC.

This clonotype was detected many times. Germline is not matched at one junction end, which may reflect a read error. V is TRBV3-1 and J is TRBJ2-1, with D unclear. The CDR3 covers 13 residues. Germline CDR1 LGHDT, CDR2 YNNKEL (reference sequence). The CDR3 is CASSQDPTQLTLF. The CDR3 coding sequence is TGTGCCAGCAGCCAAGATCCGACACAATTAACACTCTTC.

This clonotype was counted ten times or more. The chain carries TRBV3-1 and TRBJ1-4; 8 nucleotides agree with TRBD1. The CDR3 loop spans 17 amino acids. V shed 0 bases and J 7 bases; nucleotides not matched to a gene: 10. CDR1 is LGHDT and CDR2 is YNNKEL in the germline V gene (reference sequence). The CDR3 bases are TGTGCCAGCAGCCAAGAAGCCTCAGGGGGCGACGGTGAAAAACTGTTTTTT. Its protein is CASSQEASGGDGEKLFF.

This clonotype was found many times. This sequence joins TRBV18 and TRBJ2-1; D is undetermined. Germline assignment: CDR1 KGHSH and CDR2 LQKENI. V was pared by 1 base and J by 6 bases, with 13 bases between. This CDR3 spans 15 amino acids. CDR3 protein: CASSPLLASPNEQFF. CDR3 nucleotides: TGTGCCAGCTCACCACTATTAGCATCTCCCAATGAGCAGTTCTTC.

The chain is built from TRBV19 and TRBJ1-1; D perhaps matches TRBD1 (5 bases). Trimming took 6 bases from V and 1 from J, leaving 12 bases between them. The CDR3 has 14 residues. CDR1 and CDR2 (germline): LNHDA, SQIVND (reference sequence). The CDR3 DNA reads as TGTGCCAGTAGGATGCGGGACGGGAACACTGAAGCTTTCTTT. It encodes CASRMRDGNTEAFF.

Worth noting for this clonotype: It may be a read error: a sequence one base away is much more abundant. Because the CDR3 is missing its conserved closing phenylalanine or tryptophan, this is likely a read error. This chain joins TRBV6-1 and TRBJ2-7, with no clear D. Germline CDR1 and CDR2: MNHNS and SASEGT. V lost 5 bases to trimming and J lost 5 bases, with 13 bases between them. This CDR3 has 13 amino acids. CDR3 DNA: TGTGCCAGCAGTAGATCTAGAAATCACGAGCAGTACTCC. This codes for CASSRSRNHEQYS.

This clonotype was seen more than once but under ten times. The rearrangement joins TRBV6-5 to TRBJ2-1, with D perhaps TRBD2 (5 bases). The V gene lost 3 bases and the J gene lost 3 bases, with 12 bases spanning the gap. The CDR3 loop spans 15 amino acids. Germline CDR1 reads MNHEY; CDR2 reads SVGAGI. The DNA for the CDR3 is TGTGCCAGCAGTTATGGACTTTCAGACTACAATGAGCAGTTCTTC. Protein product: CASSYGLSDYNEQFF.

The chain is built from TRBV7-2 and TRBJ1-2; 7 bases are a match to TRBD1. CDR1 and CDR2 from the germline V gene are SGHTA and FQGNSA. CDR3 length equals 15 residues. Unmatched junction bases numbered 13, after V lost 6 bases and J lost 6 bases. The CDR3 DNA follows: TGTGCCAGCAGTTATAGACAGGGATTAAAGGATGGCTACACCTTC. Amino acids: CASSYRQGLKDGYTF.

In this sample, this clonotype turned up many times. The genes are TRBV7-2 and TRBJ2-5; the D gene is possibly TRBD1 (6 bases). Deletions cut 4 bases from V and 2 bases from J, with 8 bases between. Germline loops: CDR1 SGHTA, CDR2 FQGNSA. The CDR3 loop spans 13 amino acids. DNA for the CDR3: TGTGCCAGCAGCTCGGACAGACAAGAGACCCAGTACTTC. The encoded protein is CASSSDRQETQYF.

This clonotype was seen many times. CDR3: CASSSLRDSRFHEQYF. For the CDR3, the DNA is TGTGCCAGCAGTTCCCTCCGGGACAGCCGGTTCCACGAGCAGTACTTC. The J gene is TRBJ2-7, the V gene TRBV27, with 7 nucleotides matching TRBD1. The V and J ends lost 4 bases and 5 bases, in that order; junction bases with no gene match: 14. Germline V lookup: CDR1 MNHEY, CDR2 SMNVEV (reference sequence). The CDR3 loop spans 16 amino acids.

The chain is built from TRBV28 and TRBJ2-7, with D tentatively TRBD2 (5 bases). Germline V gene lookup returns CDR1 MDHEN and CDR2 SYDVKM. V was pared by 5 bases and J by 2 bases, with 22 bases between. The CDR3 is 17 amino acids. The DNA for the CDR3 is TGTGCCAGCAGTCCTCCCCCCTGGAGGCCACGGGCCTACGAGCAGTACTTC. Its translation is CASSPPPWRPRAYEQYF.

The chain couples TRBV6-1 to TRBJ1-5; the D gene is possibly TRBD1 (6 bases). The germline gives CDR1 MNHNS, CDR2 SASEGT. V was shortened by 5 bases and J by 6 bases, with 11 bases between the two germline ends. CDR3 length: 13 residues. CDR3 bases: TGTGCCAGCAGTACCACAGGGTTTCAGCCCCAGCATTTT. Translating it yields CASSTTGFQPQHF.

This clonotype appeared many times. The chain couples TRBV7-9 to TRBJ2-1; TRBD2 aligns across 13 bases. CDR1 and CDR2 (germline): SEHNR, FQNEAQ (reference sequence). This CDR3 comprises 21 residues. Trimming took 4 bases from V and 0 from J; bases not matched to a gene: 15. CDR3 in amino acids: CASSSDGTSGAYRSSYNEQFF. CDR3 sequence (DNA): TGTGCCAGCAGCTCAGACGGGACTAGCGGGGCGTATCGGAGCTCCTACAATGAGCAGTTCTTC. The full variable domain, in which reference TRBV7-9 and TRBJ2-1 provide the parts outside the CDR3, is DTGVSQNPRHKITKRGQNVTFRCDPISEHNRLYWYRQTLGQGPEFLTYFQNEAQLEKSRLLSDRFSAERPKGSFSTLEIQRTEQGDSAMYLCASSSDGTSGAYRSSYNEQFFGPGTRLTVL.

A remark on this clonotype: This may come from a read error, since a much larger clone is one base off. The genes are TRBV27 and TRBJ2-7, with 9 bases aligning to TRBD1. Germline V gene lookup returns CDR1 MNHEY and CDR2 SMNVEV (reference sequence). V dropped 5 bases and J dropped 3; count of bases not matched to a gene: 11. The CDR3 is 16 amino acids. The CDR3 DNA follows: TGTGCCAGCAGTCCCATGGGGACAGGGTTTTTCTACGAGCAGTACTTC. It translates to CASSPMGTGFFYEQYF.

V and J are TRBV27 and TRBJ2-1; 8 bases map to TRBD2. The CDR3 extends over 12 amino acids. V gave up 5 bases and J gave up 10 bases; unmatched junction bases: 4. Germline values: CDR1 MNHEY, CDR2 SMNVEV (reference sequence). In DNA, the CDR3 is TGTGCCAGCAGTAGAGCGGGAGAGGAGCAGTTCTTC. Its protein is CASSRAGEEQFF.